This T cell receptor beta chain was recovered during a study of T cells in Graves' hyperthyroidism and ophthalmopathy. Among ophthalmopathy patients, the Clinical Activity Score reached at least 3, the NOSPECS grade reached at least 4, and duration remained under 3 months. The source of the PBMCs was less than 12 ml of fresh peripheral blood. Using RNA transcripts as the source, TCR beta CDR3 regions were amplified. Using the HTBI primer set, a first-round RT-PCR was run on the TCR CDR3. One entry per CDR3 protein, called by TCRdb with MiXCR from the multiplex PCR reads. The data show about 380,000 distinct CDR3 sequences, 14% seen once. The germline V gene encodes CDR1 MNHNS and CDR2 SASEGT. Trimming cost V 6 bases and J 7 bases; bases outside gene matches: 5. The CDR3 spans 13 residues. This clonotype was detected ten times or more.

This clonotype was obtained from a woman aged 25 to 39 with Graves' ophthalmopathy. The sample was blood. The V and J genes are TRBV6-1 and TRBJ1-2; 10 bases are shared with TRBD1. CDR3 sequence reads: CASRTGTGVGYTF. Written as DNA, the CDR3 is TGTGCCAGCAGAACCGGGACAGGGGTTGGCTACACCTTC.